This TCR beta chain was sequenced for a study of T-cell reconstitution after alpha-beta-depleted transplantation in children. Germline V CDR1 and CDR2: SGHRS, YFSETQ. V shed 0 bases and J shed 2 bases, with 3 bases lying between them. This CDR3 has 13 residues. Unique molecular identifiers tagged the TCRbeta library. Using its own MiXCR run on the PCR reads, TCRdb lists one record per CDR3 protein. The repertoire consists of 300,000 to 400,000 distinct CDR3 sequences, with approximately 23% occurring once and the leading ten covering roughly 9.7%. The material sequenced was PBMCs, mostly from graft donor cells, taken 180 days after TCRalphabeta/CD19-depleted stem cell transplant. V and J are TRBV5-1 and TRBJ1-3; D is unclear. This clonotype was obtained from a male patient younger than 18 who had a stem cell transplant for acute lymphoblastic leukemia, so the T cells may come from the graft donor. The CDR3, as DNA: TGCGCCAGCAGCTTGGACACTGGAAACACCATATATTTT. Its protein is CASSLDTGNTIYF.